One sample yielded the 8 T cell receptor beta chains listed below, sequenced in a study of cytomegalovirus exposure and HLA in healthy donors. It was with 60 Vbeta and 13 Jbeta primers that the PCR ran. Only in-frame clones appear in the TCRdb table, and some are missing; sequencing was by immunoSEQ multiplex PCR. The table has about 50,000 clones, roughly 72% seen once. Sequenced input: PBMCs. The receptors were gathered from a woman aged 45-59 years in good health and CMV-seronegative.

This chain joins TRBV7-2 and TRBJ1-2, with 8 bases matching TRBD1. The germline CDR1 and CDR2 sequences are SGHTA and FQGNSA. The CDR3 sequence is 14 residues long. The J segment lost 0 bases and the V segment lost 5 bases, leaving 2 bases of the junction unmatched. DNA of the CDR3: TGTGCCAGCAGCGGACAGGGAGCTAACTATGGCTACACCTTC. Translation gives CASSGQGANYGYTF.

This chain uses TRBV27 with TRBJ2-1; 8 bases agree with TRBD2. Per the germline V gene, CDR1 is MNHEY and CDR2 is SMNVEV (reference sequence). With V trimmed by 6 bases and J by 4 bases, 5 bases remained unmatched. This CDR3 contains 14 residues. The CDR3: CASRAASGYNEQFF. CDR3 DNA: TGTGCCAGCAGAGCGGCTAGCGGGTACAATGAGCAGTTCTTC.

This clone was counted only a few times. V and J are TRBV6-1 and TRBJ1-1; D ambiguous. Germline CDR1 reads MNHNS; CDR2 reads SASEGT. This CDR3 has 14 amino acids. V was cut by 10 bases and J by 0 bases, with 15 bases left in between. The CDR3 loop is CATTGRYVNTEAFF. The CDR3 coding sequence is TGTGCCACCACCGGCAGGTACGTGAACACTGAAGCTTTCTTT.

The CDR3: CASSEVEGTLGEKLFF. For the CDR3, the DNA is TGTGCCAGCAGTGAAGTCGAGGGGACATTGGGTGAAAAACTGTTTTTT. This rearrangement joins TRBV2 to TRBJ1-4, with D possibly being TRBD1 (6 bases). The germline V gene has CDR1 SNHLY and CDR2 FYNNEI. The CDR3 sequence is 16 residues long. V was cut by 1 base and J by 7 bases, with 16 bases left in between.

This clone was seen a few times. The chain couples TRBV19 to TRBJ1-5, with D maybe TRBD1 (5 bases). V was cut by 8 bases and J by 6 bases, with 17 bases left in between. CDR3 length: 14 residues. The germline CDR1 and CDR2 sequences are LNHDA and SQIVND (reference sequence). The DNA of the CDR3 is TGTGCCAGTTACTCGGGTTCCACAGGTCAGCCCCAGCATTTT. It is translated as CASYSGSTGQPQHF.

The chain combines TRBV9 with TRBJ1-1; TRBD1 matches 8 bases. Germline V gives CDR1 SGDLS, CDR2 YYNGEE. With V trimmed by 6 bases and J by 6 bases, 7 bases remained unmatched. This CDR3 is built from 13 residues. CDR3 sequence (DNA): TGTGCCAGCAACCCTACAGGGGGTGCTGAAGCTTTCTTT. As protein: CASNPTGGAEAFF.

The V and J genes are TRBV5-1 and TRBJ2-3; no definite D call. The CDR3 has 11 amino acids. Trimming cost V 7 bases and J 6 bases, with 9 bases left between them. CDR1 is SGHRS, CDR2 YFSETQ, per germline. DNA of the CDR3: TGCGCCAGCCGTCTTATGGATACGCAGTATTTT. It is translated as CASRLMDTQYF.

The rearrangement links TRBV27 to TRBJ1-5; D possibly corresponds to TRBD1 (5 bases). The germline gives CDR1 MNHEY, CDR2 SMNVEV (reference sequence). The CDR3 has 16 residues. Deletions cut 4 bases from V and 0 bases from J, with 13 bases between. The CDR3 DNA is TGTGCCAGCAGTTGGCAGGGTGGCCATAGCAATCAGCCCCAGCATTTT. This translates into CASSWQGGHSNQPQHF.